The clone carrying this TCR beta chain was detected only a few times. What it binds is unknown. The data stem from a study of cytomegalovirus exposure and HLA in healthy donors. Study conclusions and caveats: Sequence variants that were highly shared formed a cluster that was likely a sequencing artifact. The study listed about 150 cytomegalovirus-associated TCR beta chains. No immune exposure information besides CMV serostatus was available. Specificity for CMV antigens was confirmed in vitro for a few of the CMV-associated chains.

PCR used 60 Vbeta primers and 13 Jbeta primers. Repertoires were generated with immunoSEQ multiplex PCR, while TCRdb's copy carries only in-frame clones and drops some. The sample lists approximately 130,000 clones, under 85% seen once, with less than 4% in the top ten. This CDR3 comprises 13 residues. Germline values: CDR1 MNHEY, CDR2 SMNVEV (reference sequence). Between the trimmed V and J ends, which lost 4 bases and 4 bases, there was a span of 10 bases. This chain joins TRBV27 and TRBJ1-2; D remains ambiguous. Sequencing used PBMCs. The sequence came from a man between 25 and 39 years old in good health and CMV-seronegative. The CDR3: CASSSRGGYGYTF. CDR3 in DNA: TGTGCCAGCAGTTCCCGGGGAGGCTATGGCTACACCTTC.